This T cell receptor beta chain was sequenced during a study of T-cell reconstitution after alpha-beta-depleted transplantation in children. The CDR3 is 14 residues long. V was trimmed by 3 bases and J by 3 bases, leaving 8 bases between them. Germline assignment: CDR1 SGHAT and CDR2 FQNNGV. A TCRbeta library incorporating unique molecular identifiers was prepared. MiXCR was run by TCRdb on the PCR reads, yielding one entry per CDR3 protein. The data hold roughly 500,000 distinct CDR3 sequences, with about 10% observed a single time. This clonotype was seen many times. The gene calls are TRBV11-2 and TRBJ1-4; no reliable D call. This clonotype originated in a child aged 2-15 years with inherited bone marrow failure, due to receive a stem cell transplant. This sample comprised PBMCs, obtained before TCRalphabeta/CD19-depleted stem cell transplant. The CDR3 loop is CASSLSGANEKLFF. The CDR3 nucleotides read TGTGCCAGCAGCTTGTCGGGAGCTAATGAAAAACTGTTTTTT.